What follows describes a single TCR beta chain. This clone was seen more than once but under ten times. It has no known antigen specificity. The CDR3 end falls 3 residues outside the read, so it is completed with the germline J gene. Other DNA variants within this sample encode the same CDR3. The CDR3 starts with the cysteine, ends with the phenylalanine, and has 12 residues. Only the CDR3 bases that were read are kept: 27 of them, in frame from base 1. At the junction V is shortened by 4 bases and J by 7 bases, with 8 bases in between. For CDR1 and CDR2, the germline V gene (reference sequence) lists SEHNR and FQNEAQ. These data originate in a study of T cell clonality in common variable immunodeficiency (dated by TCRdb to between 2015 and 2016). Overall study results and their limits: TCRbeta clonality was higher in CVID subjects than in healthy controls (t-test p = 0.018), and the increase was most characteristic of about a third of subjects. Fewer TCRbeta clones were shared among CVID subjects than among healthy controls (p < 0.0001). Despite equal DNA input, controls averaged approximately 82,000 unique sequences per sample versus about 31,547 in CVID samples. According to the authors, finding the cause of the higher clonality in CVID would require sequencing the repertoires of T cell subpopulations. Correlations between repertoire features and clinical complications were limited by patient heterogeneity within the CVID cohort. CVID TCRbeta sequences were reported to have fewer deletions and N-nucleotide insertions and to lack highly modified clones with 13 or more V deletions.

CVID samples and control samples contributed equivalent amounts of genomic DNA as sequencing input. For every sample, a 60 bp segment covering the rearranged TCRbeta CDR3 region was amplified and then sequenced. The immunoSEQ assay, a bias-corrected multiplex PCR combined with high-throughput sequencing, was used to amplify TCRbeta. As for the authors' bioinformatics: Every unique nucleotide sequence was considered a clone and was annotated with V, D and J genes, copy number and frequency. Sequences were labeled productive if in frame, and non-productive if out of frame or containing stop codons. As previously described, clonality was computed from Shannon's entropy. Mean CDR3 Kyte-Doolittle hydropathy was derived from the predicted amino acid sequences of productive clones. Scaled V gene usage was hierarchically clustered using Manhattan distance and complete linkage with the R hclust function. Sharing of clones by CDR3 amino acid sequence was evaluated through resampling of 12 repertoires per group over 100 rounds. The repertoires were searched for over 60 published EBV-specific TCRbeta sequences and almost 250 published CMV-specific TCRbeta sequences. Two CVID samples yielding fewer than 10,000 sequences were excluded from analysis, leaving approximately 40 CVID repertoires. Drawn from immuneACCESS, this table holds only the in-frame rearrangements with V and J called that TCRdb kept. Clones are partly lost; checked studies trace under half to an unresolved V gene and leave the rest unexplained. The V and J calls and the clone size are those of that table, but D and trimming were determined from the DNA. The sample comprises some 16,000 clones, and every one was counted more than once. In total, the top ten clones hold roughly 14% of the sample.

Standard criteria were used to diagnose CVID, namely serum IgG, IgA and/or IgM reduced below the normal range together with specific antibody deficiency. There were fewer than 45 subjects in the CVID group (roughly 15 female and about 29 male), ranging in age from about 9 to 65 years, with a mean age of 40. Most of the CVID patients and most of the healthy controls were of Caucasian heritage. Replacement immunoglobulin therapy had been administered to all CVID subjects for at least one year at the time of study participation. No CVID subject was ill or taking immunomodulatory or immunosuppressive medication when blood was collected. From each donor, 5 to 8 ml of heparinized peripheral whole blood was collected. Genomic DNA from adults with common variable immune deficiency (CVID) and from healthy adult controls was used for sequencing of TCRbeta CDR3 repertoires. To isolate peripheral blood mononuclear cells, diluted blood was subjected to density centrifugation over Hypaque 1077 or Ficoll-Paque. Genomic DNA was obtained from unsorted mononuclear cells using either Qiagen column purification or a centrifugation-based method.

This clonotype was sampled from a human donor with common variable immunodeficiency. Recombination joined TRBV7-9 with TRBJ2-1; the D segment cannot be called with confidence. The sample taken for sequencing was peripheral blood mononuclear cells. CDR3 DNA, as far as it was read: TGTGCCAGCAGCTCACTGTCTAATGAG. Its amino acids are CASSSLSNE. The entire CDR3 is CASSSLSNEQFF.